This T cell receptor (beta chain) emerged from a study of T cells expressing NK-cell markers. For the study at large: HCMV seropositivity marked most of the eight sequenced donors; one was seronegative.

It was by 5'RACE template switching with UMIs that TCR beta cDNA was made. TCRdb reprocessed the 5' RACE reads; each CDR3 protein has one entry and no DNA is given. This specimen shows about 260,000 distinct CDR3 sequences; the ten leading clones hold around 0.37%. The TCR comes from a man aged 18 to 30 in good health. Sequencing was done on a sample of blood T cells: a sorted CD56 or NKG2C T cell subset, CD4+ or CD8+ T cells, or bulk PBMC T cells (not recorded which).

CDR3: CASSKGTSGNYEQYF. The chain couples TRBV5-1 to TRBJ2-7; the D gene TCRdb calls, TRBD2, cannot be checked with no DNA. The V gene's germline CDR1 is SGHRS and CDR2 YFSETQ. This CDR3 has 15 amino acids.